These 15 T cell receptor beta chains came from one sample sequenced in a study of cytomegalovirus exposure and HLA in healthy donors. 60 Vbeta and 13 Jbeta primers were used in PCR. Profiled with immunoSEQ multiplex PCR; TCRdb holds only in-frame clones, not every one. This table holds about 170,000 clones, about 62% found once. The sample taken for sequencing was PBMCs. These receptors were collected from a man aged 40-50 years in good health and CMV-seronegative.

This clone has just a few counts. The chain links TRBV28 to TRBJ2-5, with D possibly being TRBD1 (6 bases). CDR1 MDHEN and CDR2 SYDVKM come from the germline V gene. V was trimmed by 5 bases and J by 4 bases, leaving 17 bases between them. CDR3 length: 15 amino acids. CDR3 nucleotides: TGTGCCAGCAGTCGGCAGGGGTCGGTAGGAGAGACCCAGTACTTC. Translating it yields CASSRQGSVGETQYF.

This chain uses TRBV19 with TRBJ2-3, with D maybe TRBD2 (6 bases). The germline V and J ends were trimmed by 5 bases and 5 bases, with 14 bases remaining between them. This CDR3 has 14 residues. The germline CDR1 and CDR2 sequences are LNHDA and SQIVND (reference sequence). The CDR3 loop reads CASSGSGDVDTQYF. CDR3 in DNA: TGTGCCAGTAGTGGATCGGGAGACGTAGATACGCAGTATTTT.

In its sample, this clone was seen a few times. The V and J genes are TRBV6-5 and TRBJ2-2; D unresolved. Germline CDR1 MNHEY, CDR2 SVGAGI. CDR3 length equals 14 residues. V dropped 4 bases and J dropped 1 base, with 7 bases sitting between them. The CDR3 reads CASSWQMNTGELFF. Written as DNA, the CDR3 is TGTGCCAGCAGTTGGCAAATGAACACCGGGGAGCTGTTTTTT.

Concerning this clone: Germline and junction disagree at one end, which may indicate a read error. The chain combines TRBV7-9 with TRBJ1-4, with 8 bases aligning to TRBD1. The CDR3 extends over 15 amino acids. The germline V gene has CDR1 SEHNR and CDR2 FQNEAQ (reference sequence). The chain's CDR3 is CSSSFVRGPGEKLFF. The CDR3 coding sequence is TGTTCCAGCAGCTTTGTCAGGGGGCCGGGGGAAAAACTGTTTTTT.

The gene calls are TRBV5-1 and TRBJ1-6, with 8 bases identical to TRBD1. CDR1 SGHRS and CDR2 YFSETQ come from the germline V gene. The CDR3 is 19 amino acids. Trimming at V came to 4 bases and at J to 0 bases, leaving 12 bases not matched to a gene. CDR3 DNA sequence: TGCGCCAGCAGCCCCTGGACAGGGTCCGTTTTCTCCTATAATTCACCCCTCCACTTT. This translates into CASSPWTGSVFSYNSPLHF. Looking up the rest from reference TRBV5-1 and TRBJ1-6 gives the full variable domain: KAGVTQTPRYLIKTRGQQVTLSCSPISGHRSVSWYQQTPGQGLQFLFEYFSETQRNKGNFPGRFSGRQFSNSRSEMNVSTLELGDSALYLCASSPWTGSVFSYNSPLHFGNGTRLTVT.

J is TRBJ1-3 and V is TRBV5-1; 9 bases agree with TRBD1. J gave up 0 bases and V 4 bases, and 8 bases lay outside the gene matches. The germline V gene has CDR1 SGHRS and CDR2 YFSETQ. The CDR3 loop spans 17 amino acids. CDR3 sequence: CASSPWTGVASGNTIYF. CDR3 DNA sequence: TGCGCCAGCAGCCCATGGACAGGGGTCGCCTCTGGAAACACCATATATTTT.

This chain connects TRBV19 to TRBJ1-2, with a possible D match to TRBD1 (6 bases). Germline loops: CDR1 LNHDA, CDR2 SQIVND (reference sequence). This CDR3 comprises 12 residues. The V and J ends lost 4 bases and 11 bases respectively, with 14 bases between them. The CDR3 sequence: CASSTGARWYTF. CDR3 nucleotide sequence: TGTGCCAGTAGTACAGGGGCCCGATGGTACACCTTC.

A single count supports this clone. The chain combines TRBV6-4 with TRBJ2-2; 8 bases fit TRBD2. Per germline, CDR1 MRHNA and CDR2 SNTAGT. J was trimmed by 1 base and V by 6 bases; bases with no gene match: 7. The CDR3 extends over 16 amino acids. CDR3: CASSHGGGRNTGELFF. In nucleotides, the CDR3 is TGTGCCAGCAGCCACGGGGGGGGAAGGAACACCGGGGAGCTGTTTTTT.

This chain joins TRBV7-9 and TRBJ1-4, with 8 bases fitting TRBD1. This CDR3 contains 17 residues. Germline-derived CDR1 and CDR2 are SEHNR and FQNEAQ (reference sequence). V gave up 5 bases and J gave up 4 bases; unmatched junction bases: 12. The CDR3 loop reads CASSTANTGGFNEKLFF. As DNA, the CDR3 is TGTGCCAGCAGCACAGCCAATACAGGGGGGTTTAATGAAAAACTGTTTTTT.

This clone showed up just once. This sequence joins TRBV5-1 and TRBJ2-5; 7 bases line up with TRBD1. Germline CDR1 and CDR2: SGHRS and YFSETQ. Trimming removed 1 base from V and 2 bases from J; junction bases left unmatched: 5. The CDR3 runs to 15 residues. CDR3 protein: CASSLPWDSQETQYF. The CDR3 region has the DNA TGCGCCAGCAGCTTGCCTTGGGACAGTCAAGAGACCCAGTACTTC. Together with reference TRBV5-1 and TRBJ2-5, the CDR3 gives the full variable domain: KAGVTQTPRYLIKTRGQQVTLSCSPISGHRSVSWYQQTPGQGLQFLFEYFSETQRNKGNFPGRFSGRQFSNSRSEMNVSTLELGDSALYLCASSLPWDSQETQYFGPGTRLLVL.

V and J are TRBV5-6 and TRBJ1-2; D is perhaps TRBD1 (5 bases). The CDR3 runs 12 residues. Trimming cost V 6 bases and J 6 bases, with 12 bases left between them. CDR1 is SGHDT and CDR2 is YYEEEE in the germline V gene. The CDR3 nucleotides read TGTGCCAGCATGGGGCCGGGTGATGGCTACACCTTC. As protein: CASMGPGDGYTF. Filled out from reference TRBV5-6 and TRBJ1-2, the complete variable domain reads DAGVTQSPTHLIKTRGQQVTLRCSPKSGHDTVSWYQQALGQGPQFIFQYYEEEERQRGNFPDRFSGHQFPNYSSELNVNALLLGDSALYLCASMGPGDGYTFGSGTRLTVV.

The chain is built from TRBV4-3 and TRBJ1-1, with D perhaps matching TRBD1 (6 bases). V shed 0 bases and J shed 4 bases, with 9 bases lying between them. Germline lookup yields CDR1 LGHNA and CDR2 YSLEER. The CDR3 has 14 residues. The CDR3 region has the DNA TGCGCCAGCAGCCAAGATGGGGGGGCCACTGAAGCTTTCTTT. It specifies CASSQDGGATEAFF.

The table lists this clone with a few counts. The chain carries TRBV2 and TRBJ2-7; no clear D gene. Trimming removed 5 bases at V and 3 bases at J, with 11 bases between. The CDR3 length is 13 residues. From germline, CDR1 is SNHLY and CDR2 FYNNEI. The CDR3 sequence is CASSKGPGYEQYF. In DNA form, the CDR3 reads TGTGCCAGCAGTAAAGGACCGGGCTACGAGCAGTACTTC. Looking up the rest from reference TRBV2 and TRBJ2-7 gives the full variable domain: EPEVTQTPSHQVTQMGQEVILRCVPISNHLYFYWYRQILGQKVEFLVSFYNNEISEKSEIFDDQFSVERPDGSNFTLKIRSTKLEDSAMYFCASSKGPGYEQYFGPGTRLTVT.

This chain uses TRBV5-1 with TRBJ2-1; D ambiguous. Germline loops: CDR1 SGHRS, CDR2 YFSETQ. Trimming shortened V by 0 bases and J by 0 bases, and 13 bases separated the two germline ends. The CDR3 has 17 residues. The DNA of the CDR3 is TGCGCCAGCAGCTTGGGACTCCTCTTTAGCTCCTACAATGAGCAGTTCTTC. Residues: CASSLGLLFSSYNEQFF.

The CDR3 loop reads CATSLMDRLQETQYF. In DNA, the CDR3 is TGTGCCACCTCGTTAATGGACAGACTTCAAGAGACCCAGTACTTC. The V and J genes are TRBV6-1 and TRBJ2-5; the D gene is possibly TRBD1 (6 bases). Germline V gene lookup returns CDR1 MNHNS and CDR2 SASEGT. This CDR3 is 15 amino acids long. V dropped 10 bases and J dropped 2 bases, with 20 bases sitting between them.